The rows below give T cell receptor beta chains drawn from one sample of a study of OX40 agonist ivuxolimab in advanced cancers. Sequencing used immunoSEQ multiplex PCR; TCRdb keeps in-frame clones, though not all of them. The sample holds roughly 49,000 clones, roughly 79% seen once. Sequenced material: CD4+ or CD8+ T cells sorted from blood, taken in a trial of the OX40 agonist ivuxolimab. The receptors stem from an adult with an advanced solid tumor such as melanoma, head and neck, liver or kidney cancer. Both conserved end residues are part of each CDR3. Each record gives: clone size, J gene, V gene, D gene, CDR3 DNA, CDR3 protein. The D gene is left open where the match is weak. Only part of the rows carry a size: once, few, many, or a class if the clone is expanded.

size: .
J: TRBJ2-1
V: TRBV7-2
D: .
DNA: TGTGCCAGCAGTCTCGGAGAGATCAGCTCCTACAATGAGCAGTTCTTC
CDR3: CASSLGEISSYNEQFF

size: medium-sized
J: TRBJ1-2
V: TRBV28
D: .
DNA: TGTGCCAGCAGTTTATATCCCCAGGGAGGCTATGGCTACACCTTC
CDR3: CASSLYPQGGYGYTF

size: .
J: TRBJ2-1
V: TRBV27
D: TRBD2
DNA: TGTGCCAGCAGTTTCGGGCTAGCGGGTAAGCAGTTCTTC
CDR3: CASSFGLAGKQFF

size: .
J: TRBJ2-2
V: TRBV19
D: .
DNA: TGTGCCAGTAGTATTCTAAGCACCGGGGAGCTGTTTTTT
CDR3: CASSILSTGELFF

size: .
J: TRBJ1-1
V: TRBV9
D: .
DNA: TGTGCCAGCAGCAGCATTATGGGCGCCACTGAAGCTTTCTTT
CDR3: CASSSIMGATEAFF

size: .
J: TRBJ2-1
V: TRBV27
D: .
DNA: TGTGCCAGCAGTGTCGGGTGGAGCTCCTACAATGAGCAGTTCTTC
CDR3: CASSVGWSSYNEQFF

size: .
J: TRBJ2-1
V: TRBV6-6
D: .
DNA: TGTGCCAGCAGTAGGGACTGGATCTACAATGAGCAGTTCTTC
CDR3: CASSRDWIYNEQFF

size: .
J: TRBJ2-1
V: TRBV19
D: TRBD2
DNA: TGTGCCAGTGGGCTGGAGTACGGGGCGGGGGGATACAATGAGCAGTTCTTC
CDR3: CASGLEYGAGGYNEQFF

size: .
J: TRBJ1-5
V: TRBV6-5
D: .
DNA: TGTGCCAGCAGTGACCTGGGCAATCAGCCCCAGCATTTT
CDR3: CASSDLGNQPQHF

size: .
J: TRBJ2-5
V: TRBV10-3
D: TRBD1
DNA: TGTGCCATCAGTGAGACGTCAGGGGGAGAGACCCAGTACTTC
CDR3: CAISETSGGETQYF

size: once
J: TRBJ2-2
V: TRBV5-1
D: TRBD2
DNA: TGCGCCAGCAGCGCACTAGCGGCCAACACCGGGGAGCTGTTTTTT
CDR3: CASSALAANTGELFF

size: .
J: TRBJ1-1
V: TRBV10-3
D: .
DNA: TGTGCCATCAGTGAAATAATAGGAAAAAACACTGAAGCTTTCTTT
CDR3: CAISEIIGKNTEAFF

size: .
J: TRBJ2-2
V: TRBV7-6
D: .
DNA: TGTGCCAGCAGCTTAGGCATTAACACCGGGGAGCTGTTTTTT
CDR3: CASSLGINTGELFF

size: .
J: TRBJ2-7
V: TRBV29-1
D: .
DNA: TGCAGCGTCCGACTGGGGGCGGGCGAGCAGTACTTC
CDR3: CSVRLGAGEQYF

size: .
J: TRBJ1-1
V: TRBV5-6
D: .
DNA: TGTGCCAGCAGCTTTCAAGGTGGGACTGAAGCTTTCTTT
CDR3: CASSFQGGTEAFF

size: .
J: TRBJ2-1
V: TRBV10-2
D: .
DNA: TGCGCCAGCGAAGGGTTTTACAATGAGCAGTTCTTC
CDR3: CASEGFYNEQFF

size: .
J: TRBJ2-2
V: TRBV2
D: .
DNA: TGTGCCAGCAGAGACAGTAACACCGGGGAGCTGTTTTTT
CDR3: CASRDSNTGELFF

size: .
J: TRBJ1-4
V: TRBV5-1
D: TRBD1
DNA: TGCGCCAGCAGCTCCACAGGGGGATATGGTGAAAAACTGTTTTTT
CDR3: CASSSTGGYGEKLFF

size: .
J: TRBJ2-3
V: TRBV27
D: .
DNA: TGTGCCAGCAGTACCCGGGACCCGAGCACAGATACGCAGTATTTT
CDR3: CASSTRDPSTDTQYF

size: .
J: TRBJ2-1
V: TRBV29-1
D: .
DNA: TGCAGCGTTGAAGACTTACAGGCGGTGTGGACGAATGAGCAGTTCTTC
CDR3: CSVEDLQAVWTNEQFF

size: .
J: TRBJ2-1
V: TRBV27
D: TRBD2
DNA: TGTGCCAGCAGTCGGACTAGCGGGAGGTATCTTCCCGGGGATAATGAGCAGTTCTTC
CDR3: CASSRTSGRYLPGDNEQFF

size: .
J: TRBJ2-5
V: TRBV10-1
D: TRBD1
DNA: TGCGCCAGCAGTACGGGACAGCTTAAAGAGACCCAGTACTTC
CDR3: CASSTGQLKETQYF

size: medium-sized
J: TRBJ2-7
V: TRBV19
D: .
DNA: TGTGCCAGTGCCCGGGGGGCGGTGAACGAGCAGTACTTC
CDR3: CASARGAVNEQYF

size: .
J: TRBJ2-4
V: TRBV10-1
D: TRBD1
DNA: TGCGCCAGCAGTGACCCAGCAGAGACAGGGGCCATTCAGTACTTC
CDR3: CASSDPAETGAIQYF

size: .
J: TRBJ2-2
V: TRBV6-1
D: .
DNA: TGTGCCAGCAGTGAATGGGACCGAAATACGAACACCGGGGAGCTGTTTTTT
CDR3: CASSEWDRNTNTGELFF

size: .
J: TRBJ2-5
V: TRBV9
D: TRBD1
DNA: TGTGCCAGCAACTACGGGACAGAACAAGAGACCCAGTACTTC
CDR3: CASNYGTEQETQYF

size: .
J: TRBJ2-2
V: TRBV5-4
D: .
DNA: TGTGCCAGCAGCACAGGGACCCTAATAAACACCGGGGAGCTGTTTTTT
CDR3: CASSTGTLINTGELFF

size: .
J: TRBJ1-2
V: TRBV5-4
D: TRBD1
DNA: TGTGCCAGCAGCTTGTTGGGACAGGGAGTAAGTTATGGCTACACCTTC
CDR3: CASSLLGQGVSYGYTF

size: .
J: TRBJ1-1
V: TRBV19
D: .
DNA: TGTGCCAGTAGTGGGGGAATAGAGGACACTGAAGCTTTCTTT
CDR3: CASSGGIEDTEAFF

size: .
J: TRBJ2-7
V: TRBV27
D: .
DNA: TGTGCCAGCAGTTTATCGGGGGCCAACTACGAGCAGTACTTC
CDR3: CASSLSGANYEQYF

size: .
J: TRBJ2-1
V: TRBV13
D: .
DNA: TGTGCCAGCAGCCCGCGAGAGACCACCTACAATGAGCAGTTCTTC
CDR3: CASSPRETTYNEQFF

size: .
J: TRBJ1-1
V: TRBV5-4
D: .
DNA: TGTGCCAGCAGCCGGATTCGGACAGATGGAACTGAAGCTTTCTTT
CDR3: CASSRIRTDGTEAFF

size: .
J: TRBJ2-1
V: TRBV9
D: TRBD2
DNA: TGTGCCAGCAGTACTAGCGGGAGAGTGTACAATGAGCAGTTCTTC
CDR3: CASSTSGRVYNEQFF

size: .
J: TRBJ1-5
V: TRBV6-5
D: .
DNA: TGTGCCAGCAGTTACGGGTCGGGTCAGCCCCAGCATTTT
CDR3: CASSYGSGQPQHF